The 29 T cell receptor beta chains below come from one sample, sequenced in a study of quantifying T cell responses using KT2 cells. Study-level information: cDNA was made from DNase-treated RNA using alpha and beta constant primers.

The cDNA 3' end received a ligated oligonucleotide with a UMI. The first PCR ran 4 to 5 cycles with an equimolar RC1.1 and RC1.2 beta primer mix. MiXCR, run by TCRdb on the UMI-ligation and nested PCR reads, gives a single entry per CDR3 protein. This table has tens of thousands of distinct CDR3 sequences, 7.3% appearing once. The sequenced sample consisted of PBMCs spiked with cells of the T cell clone KT2. These TCRs come from a human donor.

This clonotype was detected ten times or more. CDR3 sequence (DNA): TGCAGTGCTAGAGCCTTTACAGGGTCGGGCTACACCTTC. This gives the protein CSARAFTGSGYTF. The chain combines TRBV20-1 with TRBJ1-2; a weak D match, TRBD1 (6 bases). Germline V CDR1 and CDR2: DFQATT, SNEGSKA (reference sequence). The CDR3 spans 13 residues. The V end lost 1 base, the J end lost 8 bases, and 14 bases lay between the germline ends.

This clonotype was seen only a few times. The chain is built from TRBV2 and TRBJ1-1; unclear D gene. Deletions cut 8 bases from V and 4 bases from J, with 14 bases between. Germline V gives CDR1 SNHLY, CDR2 FYNNEI. The CDR3 is made up of 13 amino acids. Written as DNA, the CDR3 is TGTGCCAGCTCTGGTCCTCCGGGCACTGAAGCTTTCTTT. This gives the protein CASSGPPGTEAFF.

The V call is TRBV5-1, the J call TRBJ2-7, with D hard to call. The CDR3 has 15 amino acids. Trimming removed 4 bases at V and 0 bases at J, with 14 bases between. Germline CDR1 is SGHRS and CDR2 is YFSETQ. The CDR3 DNA reads as TGCGCCAGCAGCCCGGCCATGGGCAGCTCCTACGAGCAGTACTTC. It translates to CASSPAMGSSYEQYF.

This clonotype is medium-sized (0.01 to 0.1%) in the sample. Since no conserved phenylalanine or tryptophan closes the CDR3, a read error is the likely cause. Written as DNA, the CDR3 is TGTGCCAGCAGCCCCGATGGGGGCACTGAAGCTTTCGTT. Its translation is CASSPDGGTEAFV. This chain links TRBV7-9 with TRBJ1-1, with D possibly matching TRBD1 (5 bases). Germline loops: CDR1 SEHNR, CDR2 FQNEAQ (reference sequence). CDR3 length: 13 amino acids. V gave up 5 bases and J gave up 4 bases, with 11 bases separating them.

By sample fraction, this clonotype is medium-sized. This CDR3 is CASSYSLGSGSPLHF. Written as DNA, the CDR3 is TGTGCCAGCAGTTACTCGTTAGGGAGTGGTTCACCCCTCCACTTT. This chain connects TRBV6-5 to TRBJ1-6, with no clear D. Germline V gene sequence: CDR1 MNHEY, CDR2 SVGAGI. This CDR3 has 15 residues. Trimming removed 0 bases from V and 9 bases from J, with 12 bases in between.

This clonotype was observed a few times. The V and J genes are TRBV29-1 and TRBJ2-1; D unresolved. Deletions cut 8 bases from V and 4 bases from J, with 18 bases between. The germline CDR1 and CDR2 sequences are SQVTM and ANQGSEA. The CDR3 runs to 14 residues. The CDR3: CSLYTTFPYNEQFF. CDR3 DNA: TGCAGCCTTTACACCACCTTTCCGTACAATGAGCAGTTCTTC.

The chain joins TRBV27 to TRBJ2-7; D is unresolved. The ends were cut back, 5 bases at V and 3 bases at J, with 11 bases in the middle. The CDR3 is 13 amino acids. Germline-derived CDR1 and CDR2 are MNHEY and SMNVEV (reference sequence). CDR3 coding DNA: TGTGCCAGCAGTCCGAATTTGCGCTACGAGCAGTACTTC. As protein: CASSPNLRYEQYF.

CDR3 DNA sequence: TGTGCCAGCAGTTACCGGCTACCAGGGGAACTACTATACGAGCAGTACTTC. Amino acids: CASSYRLPGELLYEQYF. This sequence joins TRBV6-2 or TRBV6-3 and TRBJ2-7; weak D call: TRBD1 (6 bases). Germline loops: CDR1 MNHEY, CDR2 SVGEGT. The CDR3 runs to 17 residues. V gave up 2 bases and J gave up 4 bases, with 21 bases separating them.

This clonotype was seen more than once but under ten times. The J gene is TRBJ1-2, the V gene TRBV7-2; a possible D gene is TRBD1 (5 bases). The ends were cut back, 4 bases at V and 10 bases at J, with 22 bases in the middle. The V gene's germline CDR1 is SGHTA and CDR2 FQGNSA. CDR3 length: 15 amino acids. The CDR3 loop reads CASSSPTEGFSVYTF. CDR3 nucleotides: TGTGCCAGCAGCTCCCCGACAGAGGGCTTTAGTGTCTACACCTTC.

The chain is built from TRBV7-9 and TRBJ2-7, with a weak D call TRBD2 (6 bases). With 8 bases removed from V and 2 bases from J, the gap between germline ends came to 13 bases. CDR1 SEHNR and CDR2 FQNEAQ come from the germline V gene (reference sequence). The CDR3 length is 13 residues. CDR3 in DNA: TGTGCCAGCGGTCGGGGGTTGGCCTACGAGCAGTACTTC. It specifies CASGRGLAYEQYF.

The sample holds many counts of this clonotype. The J gene is TRBJ2-1, the V gene TRBV20-1; D is perhaps TRBD1 or TRBD2 (5 bases each). Germline-derived CDR1 and CDR2 are DFQATT and SNEGSKA (reference sequence). Between the trimmed V and J ends, which lost 4 bases and 4 bases, there was a span of 20 bases. The CDR3 contains 16 residues. The DNA for the CDR3 is TGCAGTGCTATTGGGTCCGACAGAGGGAGTTACAATGAGCAGTTCTTC. It specifies CSAIGSDRGSYNEQFF.

This clonotype was found many times. V usage is TRBV7-2 and J usage is TRBJ2-7, with 8 bases aligning to TRBD2. Germline assignment: CDR1 SGHTA and CDR2 FQGNSA. V shed 1 base, J shed 5 bases, and the junction held 4 bases outside the gene matches. The CDR3 consists of 14 residues. The CDR3 here is CASSLEGLGDEQYF. CDR3 in DNA: TGTGCCAGCAGCTTAGAGGGACTAGGCGACGAGCAGTACTTC.

This clonotype was counted many times. The genes are TRBV18 and TRBJ2-7, with D perhaps matching TRBD1 (6 bases). Germline V CDR1 and CDR2: KGHSH, LQKENI. The V end was cut by 3 bases, the J end by 5 bases, with 14 bases between. There are 14 residues in the CDR3. In DNA form, the CDR3 reads TGTGCCAGCTCACCGGGGCAGGGGCGGGACGAGCAGTACTTC. The encoded protein is CASSPGQGRDEQYF.

This clonotype was observed at least ten times. V is TRBV6-5 and J is TRBJ2-7, with a possible D match to TRBD2 (6 bases). This CDR3 comprises 15 residues. Per the germline V gene, CDR1 is MNHEY and CDR2 is SVGAGI. Trimming stripped 0 bases from V and 2 bases from J, with 11 bases between. Here the CDR3 DNA reads TGTGCCAGCAGTTACTCGGACGGGAGTCCCTACGAGCAGTACTTC. As protein: CASSYSDGSPYEQYF.

A few counts support this clonotype. This chain uses TRBV3-1 with TRBJ1-3; D uncertain. The V end was cut by 4 bases, the J end by 0 bases, with 16 bases between. CDR3 length equals 17 residues. CDR1 is LGHDT and CDR2 is YNNKEL in the germline V gene (reference sequence). As DNA, the CDR3 is TGTGCCAGCAGCCCGAATCGGGTGCGGGCCTCTGGAAACACCATATATTTT. The encoded protein is CASSPNRVRASGNTIYF.

The chain combines TRBV27 with TRBJ2-3; 8 positions match TRBD2. V shed 4 bases and J 6 bases; nucleotides not matched to a gene: 15. This CDR3 has 17 residues. Germline CDR1 and CDR2: MNHEY and SMNVEV (reference sequence). The CDR3 protein is CASSSPGGSGVRDTQYF. The CDR3 bases are TGTGCCAGCAGTTCCCCCGGGGGTAGCGGGGTACGGGATACGCAGTATTTT.

This clonotype was seen ten or more times. The chain joins TRBV6-2 or TRBV6-3 to TRBJ1-1; D ambiguous. CDR3 length: 13 residues. Germline lookup yields CDR1 MNHEY and CDR2 SVGEGT. V was shortened by 1 base and J by 1 base, with 4 bases between the two germline ends. In nucleotides, the CDR3 is TGTGCCAGCAGTTACTGGGCGAACACTGAAGCTTTCTTT. Translated: CASSYWANTEAFF.

This clonotype has just a few counts. The gene calls are TRBV2 and TRBJ2-1, with a possible D match to TRBD2 (5 bases). V lost 5 bases and J lost 7, with 6 bases in between. The CDR3 is 11 amino acids. In germline, CDR1 is SNHLY, CDR2 FYNNEI. The chain's CDR3 is CASSRGNEQFF. The CDR3 DNA reads TGTGCCAGCAGTAGAGGGAATGAGCAGTTCTTC.

As concerns this clonotype: This may stem from a read error, because a much larger clone lies one nucleotide away. The genes are TRBV28 and TRBJ2-7; 8 bases match TRBD2. The CDR3 totals 13 residues. The V gene's germline CDR1 is MDHEN and CDR2 SYDVKM. The CDR3 DNA sequence: TGTGCCGGCAGTTCGGGGGGGGATTACGAGCAGTACTTC. Translation: CAGSSGGDYEQYF.

The chain recombines TRBV12-3 or TRBV12-4 with TRBJ2-3; unclear D gene. V dropped 6 bases and J dropped 5 bases, with 9 bases sitting between them. CDR3 length: 12 amino acids. DNA of the CDR3: TGTGCCAGCAGCCTAAATCGAGATACGCAGTATTTT. This codes for CASSLNRDTQYF.

This chain joins TRBV30 and TRBJ2-1; 7 positions match TRBD2. V trimming: 2 bases; J trimming: 7 bases; junction bases outside the gene matches: 11. This CDR3 region has 15 residues. Looked up from germline, CDR1 is GTSNPN and CDR2 is SVGIG (reference sequence). CDR3 region: CAWSKSGTAGNEQFF. The DNA for the CDR3 is TGTGCCTGGAGTAAGAGCGGGACGGCCGGTAATGAGCAGTTCTTC.

This clonotype was observed many times. The J gene is TRBJ1-5, the V gene TRBV20-1; 7 nucleotides line up with TRBD1. The CDR3 runs to 15 residues. V was pared by 4 bases and J by 2 bases, with 8 bases of the junction left unmatched. Germline CDR1 is DFQATT and CDR2 is SNEGSKA (reference sequence). CDR3 sequence: CSANYRQGGNQPQHF. In DNA, the CDR3 is TGCAGTGCTAACTACCGACAGGGCGGCAATCAGCCCCAGCATTTT.

This clonotype showed up just a few times. This rearrangement joins TRBV29-1 to TRBJ1-1; D uncertain. The V end lost 6 bases, the J end lost 1 base, and 15 bases lay between the germline ends. The CDR3 extends over 14 amino acids. Germline lookup yields CDR1 SQVTM and CDR2 ANQGSEA. In DNA, the CDR3 is TGCAGCGTGGAGGGAATGAATTCGAACACTGAAGCTTTCTTT. Its protein is CSVEGMNSNTEAFF.

V usage is TRBV12-3 or TRBV12-4 and J usage is TRBJ2-2; D uncertain. Trimming took off 4 bases at V and 3 bases at J, with 12 bases between the two ends. This CDR3 region has 15 residues. The CDR3 DNA is TGTGCCAGCAGTTCCGAAGGGCTGGACACCGGGGAGCTGTTTTTT. This translates into CASSSEGLDTGELFF.

This clonotype was recorded at least ten times. This chain connects TRBV5-5 to TRBJ1-5; weak D call: TRBD1 (5 bases). The CDR3 runs to 14 residues. V was shortened by 0 bases and J by 1 base, with 5 bases between the two germline ends. Germline-derived CDR1 and CDR2 are SGHKS and YYEKEE (reference sequence). The CDR3 loop is CASSLGGSNQPQHF. CDR3 sequence (DNA): TGTGCCAGCAGCTTGGGGGGGAGCAATCAGCCCCAGCATTTT.

This clonotype was counted between two and nine times. The gene calls are TRBV7-2 and TRBJ1-6; D may be TRBD1 (5 bases). V lost 7 bases to trimming and J lost 7 bases, with 17 bases between them. The CDR3 is 15 residues long. Per the germline V gene, CDR1 is SGHTA and CDR2 is FQGNSA. CDR3 in amino acids: CASNAPGTPNSPLHF. As DNA, the CDR3 is TGTGCCAGCAACGCTCCGGGGACTCCAAATTCACCCCTCCACTTT. The entire variable domain, with the rest obtained from reference TRBV7-2 and TRBJ1-6, is as follows: GAGVSQSPSNKVTEKGKDVELRCDPISGHTALYWYRQSLGQGLEFLIYFQGNSAPDKSGLPSDRFSAERTGGSVSTLTIQRTQQEDSAVYLCASNAPGTPNSPLHFGNGTRLTVT.

J is TRBJ2-3 and V is TRBV12-3 or TRBV12-4; D gene ambiguous. Trimming took off 2 bases at V and 4 bases at J, with 10 bases between the two ends. The CDR3 runs 14 residues. CDR3 sequence (DNA): TGTGCCAGCAGTTTACCAGCGCGCTCAGATACGCAGTATTTT. Translating gives CASSLPARSDTQYF.

This clonotype occurred many times. The chain joins TRBV7-9 to TRBJ1-2; D unresolved. The CDR3 has 13 residues. Germline V CDR1 and CDR2: SEHNR, FQNEAQ (reference sequence). V lost 5 bases and J lost 5, with 12 bases in between. CDR3: CASSPAAGYGYTF. For the CDR3, the DNA is TGTGCCAGCAGCCCGGCGGCAGGTTATGGCTACACCTTC.

The chain uses TRBV11-1 and TRBJ2-3; D remains ambiguous. Trimming removed 1 base at V and 6 bases at J, with 17 bases between. The germline gives CDR1 SGHAT, CDR2 FQDESV (reference sequence). The CDR3 has 16 amino acids. This chain's CDR3 is CASSLGWAPSRDTQYF. CDR3 nucleotides: TGTGCCAGCAGCTTAGGTTGGGCACCTTCCCGGGATACGCAGTATTTT.